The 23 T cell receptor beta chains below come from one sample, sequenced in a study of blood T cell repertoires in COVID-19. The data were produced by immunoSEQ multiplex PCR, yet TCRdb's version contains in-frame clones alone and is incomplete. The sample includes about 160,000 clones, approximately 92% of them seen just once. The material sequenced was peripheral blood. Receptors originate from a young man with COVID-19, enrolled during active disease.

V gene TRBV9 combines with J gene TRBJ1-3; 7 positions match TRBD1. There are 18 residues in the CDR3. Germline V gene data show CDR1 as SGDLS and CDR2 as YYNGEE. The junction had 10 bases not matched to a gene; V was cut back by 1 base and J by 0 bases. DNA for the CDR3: TGTGCCAGCAGCGTAACATACCGACAGGGAGACTCTGGAAACACCATATATTTT. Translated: CASSVTYRQGDSGNTIYF.

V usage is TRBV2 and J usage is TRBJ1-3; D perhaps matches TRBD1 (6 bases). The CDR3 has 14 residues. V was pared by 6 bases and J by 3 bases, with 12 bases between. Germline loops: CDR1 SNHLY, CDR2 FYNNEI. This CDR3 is CASRPDSSGNTIYF. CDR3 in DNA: TGTGCCAGCAGACCGGACAGTAGTGGAAACACCATATATTTT.

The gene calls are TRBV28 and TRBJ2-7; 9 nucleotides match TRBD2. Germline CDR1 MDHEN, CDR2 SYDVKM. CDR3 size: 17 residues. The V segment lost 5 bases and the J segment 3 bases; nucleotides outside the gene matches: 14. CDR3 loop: CASSHLRGSGRVYEQYF. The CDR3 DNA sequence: TGTGCCAGCAGTCACCTTAGGGGTAGCGGGAGAGTCTACGAGCAGTACTTC.

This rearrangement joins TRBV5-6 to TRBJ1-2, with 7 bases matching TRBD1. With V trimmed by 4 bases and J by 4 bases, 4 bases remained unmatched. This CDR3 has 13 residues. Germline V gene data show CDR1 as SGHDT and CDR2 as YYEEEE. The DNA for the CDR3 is TGTGCCAGCAGCCCACAGGGGAGCTATGGCTACACCTTC. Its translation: CASSPQGSYGYTF.

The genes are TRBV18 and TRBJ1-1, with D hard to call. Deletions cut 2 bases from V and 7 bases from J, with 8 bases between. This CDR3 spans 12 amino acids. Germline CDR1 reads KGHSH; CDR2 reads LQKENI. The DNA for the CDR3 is TGTGCCAGCTCACCATCGAGGTTTGAAGCTTTCTTT. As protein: CASSPSRFEAFF.

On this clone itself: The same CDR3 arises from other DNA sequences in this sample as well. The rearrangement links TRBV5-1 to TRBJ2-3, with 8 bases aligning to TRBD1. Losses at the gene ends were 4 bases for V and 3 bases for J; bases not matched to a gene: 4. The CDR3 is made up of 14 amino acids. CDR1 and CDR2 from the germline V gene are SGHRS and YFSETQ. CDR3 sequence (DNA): TGCGCCAGCAGCATAGGACAGGGAACAGATACGCAGTATTTT. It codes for CASSIGQGTDTQYF.

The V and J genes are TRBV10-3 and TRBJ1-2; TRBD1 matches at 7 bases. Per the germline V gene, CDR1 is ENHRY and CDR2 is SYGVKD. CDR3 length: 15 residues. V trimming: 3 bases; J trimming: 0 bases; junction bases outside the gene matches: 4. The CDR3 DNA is TGTGCCATCAGTGAAGAGGGGACAGCTAACTATGGCTACACCTTC. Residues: CAISEEGTANYGYTF.

This CDR3 is CASSSPGQGAREKLFF. CDR3 DNA sequence: TGTGCCAGCAGTTCCCCCGGACAGGGGGCGCGTGAAAAACTGTTTTTT. V and J are TRBV28 and TRBJ1-4; 11 bases are shared with TRBD1. The CDR3 is 16 amino acids. The junction had 8 bases not matched to a gene; V was cut back by 4 bases and J by 7 bases. Germline V gene sequence: CDR1 MDHEN, CDR2 SYDVKM.

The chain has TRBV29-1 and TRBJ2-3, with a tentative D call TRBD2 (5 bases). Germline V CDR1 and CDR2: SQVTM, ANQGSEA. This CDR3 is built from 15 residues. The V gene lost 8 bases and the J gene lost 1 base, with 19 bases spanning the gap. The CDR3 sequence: CSTGLEATRTDTQYF. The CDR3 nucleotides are TGCAGCACTGGCTTGGAGGCCACCCGCACAGATACGCAGTATTTT.

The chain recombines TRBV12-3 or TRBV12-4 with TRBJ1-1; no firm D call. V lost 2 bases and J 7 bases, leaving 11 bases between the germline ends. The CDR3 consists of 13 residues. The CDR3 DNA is TGTGCCAGCAGTTTATTTGGCACGATTGAAGCTTTCTTT. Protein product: CASSLFGTIEAFF.

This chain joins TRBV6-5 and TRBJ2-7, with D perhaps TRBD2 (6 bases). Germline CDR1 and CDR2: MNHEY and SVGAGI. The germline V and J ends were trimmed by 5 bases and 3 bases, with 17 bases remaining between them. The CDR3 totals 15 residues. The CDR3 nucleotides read TGTGCCAGCAGTAGGAGACGGGAGTCATACTACGAGCAGTACTTC. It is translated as CASSRRRESYYEQYF.

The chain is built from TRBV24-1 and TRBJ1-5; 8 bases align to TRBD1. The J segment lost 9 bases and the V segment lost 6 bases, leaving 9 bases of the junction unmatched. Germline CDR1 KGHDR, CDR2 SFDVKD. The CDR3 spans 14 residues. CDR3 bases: TGTGCCACCAGTCCCTCTGGACAGGGAGGGCCCCAGCATTTT. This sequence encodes CATSPSGQGGPQHF.

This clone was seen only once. The CDR3 sequence: CATSRVGSTEAFF. CDR3 coding DNA: TGTGCCACCAGCAGAGTTGGGAGCACTGAAGCTTTCTTT. This chain connects TRBV15 to TRBJ1-1; D is uncertain. This CDR3 has 13 residues. Germline CDR1 and CDR2: LNHNV and YYDKDF (reference sequence). V lost 1 base, J lost 4 bases, and 7 bases lay in between.

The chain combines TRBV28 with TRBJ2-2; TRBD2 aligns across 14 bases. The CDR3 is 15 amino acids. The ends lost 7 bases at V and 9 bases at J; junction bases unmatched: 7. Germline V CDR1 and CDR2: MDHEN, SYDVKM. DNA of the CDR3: TGTGCCAGCAACCCGGGACTAGCGGGAGTAAGGGAGCTGTTTTTT. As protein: CASNPGLAGVRELFF.

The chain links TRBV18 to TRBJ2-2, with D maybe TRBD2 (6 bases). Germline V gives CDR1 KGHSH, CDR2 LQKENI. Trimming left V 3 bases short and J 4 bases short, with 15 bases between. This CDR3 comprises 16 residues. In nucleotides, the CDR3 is TGTGCCAGCTCACCCCTTGGGCAGGGAGGCACCGGGGAGCTGTTTTTT. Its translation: CASSPLGQGGTGELFF. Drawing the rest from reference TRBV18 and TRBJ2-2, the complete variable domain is NAGVMQNPRHLVRRRGQEARLRCSPMKGHSHVYWYRQLPEEGLKFMVYLQKENIIDESGMPKERFSAEFPKEGPSILRIQQVVRGDSAAYFCASSPLGQGGTGELFFGEGSRLTVL.

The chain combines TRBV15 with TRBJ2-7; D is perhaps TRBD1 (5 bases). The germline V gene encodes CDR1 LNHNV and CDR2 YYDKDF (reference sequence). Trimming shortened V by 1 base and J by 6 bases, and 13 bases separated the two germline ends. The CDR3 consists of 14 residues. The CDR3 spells CATSRARDGGEQYF. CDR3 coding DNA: TGTGCCACCAGCAGAGCCAGGGATGGCGGCGAGCAGTACTTC.

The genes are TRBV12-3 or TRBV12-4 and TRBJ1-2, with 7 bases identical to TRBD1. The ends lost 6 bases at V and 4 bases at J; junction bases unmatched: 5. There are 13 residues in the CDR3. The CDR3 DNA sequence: TGTGCCAGCAGGCTGGGACAGTTCTATGGCTACACCTTC. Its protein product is CASRLGQFYGYTF.

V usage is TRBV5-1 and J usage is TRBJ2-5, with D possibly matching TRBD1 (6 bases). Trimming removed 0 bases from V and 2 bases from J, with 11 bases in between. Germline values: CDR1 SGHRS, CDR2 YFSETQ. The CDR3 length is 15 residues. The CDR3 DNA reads TGCGCCAGCAGCTTGGTACCGGGACAACAAGAGACCCAGTACTTC. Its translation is CASSLVPGQQETQYF.

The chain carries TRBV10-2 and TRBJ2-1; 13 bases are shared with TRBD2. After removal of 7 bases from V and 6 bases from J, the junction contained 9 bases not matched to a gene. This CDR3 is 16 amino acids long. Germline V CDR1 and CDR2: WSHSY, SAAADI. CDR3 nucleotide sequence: TGCGCCAGCAAGGGACTAGCGGGAACTATAACCAATGAGCAGTTCTTC. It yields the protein CASKGLAGTITNEQFF.

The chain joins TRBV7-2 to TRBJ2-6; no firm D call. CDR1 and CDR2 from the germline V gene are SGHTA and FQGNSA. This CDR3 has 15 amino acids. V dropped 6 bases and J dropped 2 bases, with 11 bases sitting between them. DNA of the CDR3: TGTGCCAGCAGTTTATCACGGGCTGGGGCCAACGTCCTGACTTTC. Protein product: CASSLSRAGANVLTF.

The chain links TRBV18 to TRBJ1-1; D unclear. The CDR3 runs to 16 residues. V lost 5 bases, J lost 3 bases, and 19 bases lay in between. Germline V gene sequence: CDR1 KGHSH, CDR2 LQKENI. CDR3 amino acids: CASSTSSRGMDTEAFF. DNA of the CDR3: TGTGCCAGCTCAACATCCTCAAGAGGAATGGACACTGAAGCTTTCTTT.

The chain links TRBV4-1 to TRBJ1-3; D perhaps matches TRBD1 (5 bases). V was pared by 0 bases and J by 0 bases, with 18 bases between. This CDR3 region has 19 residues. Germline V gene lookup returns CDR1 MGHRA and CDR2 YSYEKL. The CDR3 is CASSQESLRGLNSGNTIYF. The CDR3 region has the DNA TGCGCCAGCAGCCAAGAATCCCTGAGGGGACTTAACTCTGGAAACACCATATATTTT.

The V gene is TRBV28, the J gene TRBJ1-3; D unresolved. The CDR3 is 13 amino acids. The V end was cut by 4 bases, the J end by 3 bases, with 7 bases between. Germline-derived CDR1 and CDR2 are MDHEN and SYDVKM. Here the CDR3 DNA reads TGTGCCAGCAGTTCATTCGGTGGAAACACCATATATTTT. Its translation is CASSSFGGNTIYF.